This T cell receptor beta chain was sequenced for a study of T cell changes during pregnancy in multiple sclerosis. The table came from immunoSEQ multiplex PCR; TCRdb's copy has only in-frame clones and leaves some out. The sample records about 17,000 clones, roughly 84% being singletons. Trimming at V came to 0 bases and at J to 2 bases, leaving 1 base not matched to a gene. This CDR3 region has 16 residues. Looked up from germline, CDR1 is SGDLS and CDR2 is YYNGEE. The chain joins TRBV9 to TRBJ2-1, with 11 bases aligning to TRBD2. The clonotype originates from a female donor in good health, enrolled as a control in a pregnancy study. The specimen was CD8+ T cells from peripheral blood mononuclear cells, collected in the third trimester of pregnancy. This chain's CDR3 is CASSVVTSGTYNEQFF. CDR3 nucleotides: TGTGCCAGCAGCGTAGTGACTAGCGGGACCTACAATGAGCAGTTCTTC.